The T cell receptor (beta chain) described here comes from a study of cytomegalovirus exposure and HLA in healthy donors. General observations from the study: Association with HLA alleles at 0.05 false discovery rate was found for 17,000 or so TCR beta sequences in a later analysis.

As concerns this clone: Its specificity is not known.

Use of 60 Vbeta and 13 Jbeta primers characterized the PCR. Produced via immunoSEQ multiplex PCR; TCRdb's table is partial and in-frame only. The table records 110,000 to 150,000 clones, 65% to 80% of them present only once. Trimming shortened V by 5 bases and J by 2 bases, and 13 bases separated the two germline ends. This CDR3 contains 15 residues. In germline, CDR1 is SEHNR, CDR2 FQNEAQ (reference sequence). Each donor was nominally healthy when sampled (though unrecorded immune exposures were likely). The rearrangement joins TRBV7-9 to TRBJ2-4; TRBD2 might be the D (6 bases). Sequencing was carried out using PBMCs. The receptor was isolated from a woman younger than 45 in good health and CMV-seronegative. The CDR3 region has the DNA TGTGCCAGCAGCCCCCCCGGAGGGCCCAAAAACATTCAGTACTTC. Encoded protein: CASSPPGGPKNIQYF.